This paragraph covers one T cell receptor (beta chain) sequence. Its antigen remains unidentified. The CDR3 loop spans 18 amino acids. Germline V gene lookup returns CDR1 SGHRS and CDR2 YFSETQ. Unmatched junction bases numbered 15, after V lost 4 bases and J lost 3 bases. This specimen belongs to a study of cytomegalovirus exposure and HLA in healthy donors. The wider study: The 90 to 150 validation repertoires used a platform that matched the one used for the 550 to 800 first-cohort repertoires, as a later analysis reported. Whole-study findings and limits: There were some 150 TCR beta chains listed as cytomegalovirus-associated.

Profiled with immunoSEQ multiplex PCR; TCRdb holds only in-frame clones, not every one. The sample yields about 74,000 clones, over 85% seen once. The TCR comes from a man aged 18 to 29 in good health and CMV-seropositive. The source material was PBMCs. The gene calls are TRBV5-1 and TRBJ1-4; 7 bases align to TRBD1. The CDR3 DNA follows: TGCGCCAGCAGCAAGACGTATTTTGGGGACAGCCCTAATGAAAAACTGTTTTTT. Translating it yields CASSKTYFGDSPNEKLFF.